This section outlines one TCR beta chain sequence together with its context. Its antigen is not identified. The use of genomic DNA as template underpinned the TCR beta VDJ and CDR3 profiling. One entry per CDR3 protein, called by TCRdb with MiXCR from the reads. The sample holds roughly 250,000 distinct CDR3 sequences, 65% to 90% seen once. This specimen comes from a study of CD8+CD57+ T cells in acquired aplastic anemia. On the study more broadly: DNA from sorted CD4+ and CD8+ cells averaged around 3.5 ug. Overall study results and limits: The study identified twenty-nine CD8+ CDR3 sequences shared by patients and controls. Patients and healthy controls showed no significant CD8+ Simpson's diversity difference.

Germline V gives CDR1 SGDLS, CDR2 YYNGEE. The V gene lost 4 bases and the J gene lost 9 bases, with 25 bases spanning the gap. CDR3 length equals 16 residues. Patients selected for sequencing had displayed CD8+CD57+ cell expansion by flow cytometry. The TCR sequence derives from a human donor with aplastic anemia. V usage is TRBV9 and J usage is TRBJ1-2; perhaps TRBD1 as D (5 bases). The material sequenced was sorted CD4+, CD8+, or CD8+CD57+ T cells (not recorded which) from PBMCs. The CDR3 reads CASSLDGGFTDTRYTF. In DNA form, the CDR3 reads TGTGCCAGCAGCTTGGATGGGGGATTCACAGATACGCGCTACACCTTC.